This T cell receptor beta chain was sequenced during a study of cytomegalovirus exposure and HLA in healthy donors. A note on this clone: The antigen is unknown.

The PCR contained 60 Vbeta and 13 Jbeta primers. The table came from immunoSEQ multiplex PCR; TCRdb's copy has only in-frame clones and leaves some out. The data show about 98,000 clones, with over 80% seen just once and roughly 3.8% held by the top ten. Notes on the study in general: There were 150 or so TCR beta chains listed as cytomegalovirus-associated. Highly shared variants forming one cluster were likely a sequencing artifact. Across HLA loci, a later analysis found differing TCR association rates, with DRB1 most and HLA-C fewest.

Germline loops: CDR1 SGHNT, CDR2 YYREEE (reference sequence). V shed 0 bases and J shed 2 bases, with 8 bases lying between them. The CDR3 covers 14 residues. Donors sampled were nominally healthy, though unrecorded immune exposures were likely. The sequence was collected from a female donor in good health and CMV-seropositive. The sample was PBMCs. The rearrangement uses TRBV5-4 and TRBJ1-1; D ambiguous. The CDR3 protein is CASSLEQANTEAFF. The CDR3, as DNA: TGTGCCAGCAGCTTGGAGCAGGCCAACACTGAAGCTTTCTTT. The whole variable domain, filled in from reference TRBV5-4 and TRBJ1-1, reads ETGVTQSPTHLIKTRGQQVTLRCSSQSGHNTVSWYQQALGQGPQFIFQYYREEENGRGNFPPRFSGLQFPNYSSELNVNALELDDSALYLCASSLEQANTEAFFGQGTRLTVV.